Below are 10 T cell receptor beta chains sequenced from a single sample in a study of cytomegalovirus exposure and HLA in healthy donors. This PCR relied on a set of 60 Vbeta primers and 13 Jbeta primers. Repertoires were generated with immunoSEQ multiplex PCR, while TCRdb's copy carries only in-frame clones and drops some. The sample lists about 150,000 clones; more than 75% were seen once. Sequenced sample: PBMCs. Source of these receptors: a man aged 30 to 45 in good health and CMV-seropositive.

The rearrangement links TRBV28 to TRBJ1-1; 9 nucleotides agree with TRBD1. CDR3 length equals 15 residues. Germline assignment: CDR1 MDHEN and CDR2 SYDVKM. Losses at the gene ends were 5 bases for V and 4 bases for J; bases not matched to a gene: 8. CDR3 coding DNA: TGTGCCAGCAGTCTGAACAGGGGGCAGTTCACTGAAGCTTTCTTT. It codes for CASSLNRGQFTEAFF.

The V and J genes are TRBV14 and TRBJ2-7; 14 bases line up with TRBD2. The germline V gene has CDR1 SGHDN and CDR2 FVKESK. This CDR3 comprises 14 residues. The ends lost 8 bases at V and 5 bases at J; junction bases unmatched: 5. Here the CDR3 reads CASSRTSGGNEQYF. The CDR3 DNA follows: TGTGCCAGCTCAAGGACTAGCGGGGGGAACGAGCAGTACTTC.

The gene calls are TRBV6-4 and TRBJ1-2; 7 bases match TRBD1. The germline gives CDR1 MRHNA, CDR2 SNTAGT. J was trimmed by 2 bases and V by 0 bases; bases with no gene match: 6. CDR3 size: 16 residues. CDR3 DNA sequence: TGTGCCAGCAGTGACTCGAAAAAGGGGGCGAACTATGGCTACACCTTC. Encoded protein: CASSDSKKGANYGYTF.

The chain combines TRBV5-1 with TRBJ2-1; TRBD2 matches 10 bases. The germline V gene encodes CDR1 SGHRS and CDR2 YFSETQ. The V segment lost 4 bases and the J segment 4 bases; nucleotides outside the gene matches: 8. The length of the CDR3 is 16 residues. CDR3 sequence reads: CASSPAVAGGYNEQFF. Written as DNA, the CDR3 is TGCGCCAGCAGCCCGGCGGTAGCGGGAGGTTACAATGAGCAGTTCTTC.

This rearrangement joins TRBV5-4 to TRBJ2-1; 11 nucleotides line up with TRBD2. The germline gives CDR1 SGHNT, CDR2 YYREEE (reference sequence). Unmatched junction bases numbered 4, after V lost 4 bases and J lost 4 bases. The CDR3 consists of 15 residues. CDR3 coding DNA: TGTGCCAGCAGCGCAGGGACTAGCGGTTACAATGAGCAGTTCTTC. Amino acids: CASSAGTSGYNEQFF. Complete variable domain (other parts from reference TRBV5-4 and TRBJ2-1): ETGVTQSPTHLIKTRGQQVTLRCSSQSGHNTVSWYQQALGQGPQFIFQYYREEENGRGNFPPRFSGLQFPNYSSELNVNALELDDSALYLCASSAGTSGYNEQFFGPGTRLTVL.

The V call is TRBV10-3, the J call TRBJ1-1; 7 bases map to TRBD1. J gave up 2 bases and V 7 bases, and 4 bases lay outside the gene matches. Germline lookup yields CDR1 ENHRY and CDR2 SYGVKD. This CDR3 region has 13 residues. CDR3 coding DNA: TGTGCCATCACGACAGGGATAAACACTGAAGCTTTCTTT. As protein: CAITTGINTEAFF.

The V gene is TRBV5-6, the J gene TRBJ1-1, with a possible D match to TRBD1 (5 bases). Trimming shortened V by 4 bases and J by 1 base, and 17 bases separated the two germline ends. There are 16 residues in the CDR3. Per germline, CDR1 SGHDT and CDR2 YYEEEE. The CDR3 reads CASSRPMGPANTEAFF. The CDR3, as DNA: TGTGCCAGCAGCCGGCCGATGGGGCCAGCGAACACTGAAGCTTTCTTT.

This sequence joins TRBV7-8 and TRBJ2-1; TRBD1 is a possible D gene (5 bases). The CDR3 totals 13 residues. V lost 4 bases and J 4 bases, leaving 8 bases between the germline ends. Germline V CDR1 and CDR2: SGHVS, FQNEAQ. CDR3 amino acids: CASSSDRYNEQFF. Written as DNA, the CDR3 is TGTGCCAGCAGCTCCGACAGATACAATGAGCAGTTCTTC.

This chain connects TRBV5-1 to TRBJ2-1; tentative D call: TRBD2 (5 bases). V gave up 4 bases and J gave up 2 bases, with 31 bases separating them. The V gene's germline CDR1 is SGHRS and CDR2 YFSETQ. The CDR3 extends over 21 amino acids. In DNA form, the CDR3 reads TGCGCCAGCAGCCTACACCAGTACTCCGGGAAGGAGGACCGACCCTACAATGAGCAGTTCTTC. This translates into CASSLHQYSGKEDRPYNEQFF.

The chain employs TRBV30 and TRBJ1-2; TRBD1 is a possible D gene (6 bases). Germline CDR1 GTSNPN, CDR2 SVGIG (reference sequence). The ends were cut back, 1 base at V and 0 bases at J, with 15 bases in the middle. This CDR3 has 16 amino acids. CDR3 amino acids: CAWSGWGTPPNYGYTF. The CDR3 DNA reads TGTGCCTGGAGTGGTTGGGGGACACCTCCTAACTATGGCTACACCTTC. Combining the CDR3 with reference TRBV30 and TRBJ1-2 gives the whole variable domain SQTIHQWPATLVQPVGSPLSLECTVEGTSNPNLYWYRQAAGRGLQLLFYSVGIGQISSEVPQNLSASRPQDRQFILSSKKLLLSDSGFYLCAWSGWGTPPNYGYTFGSGTRLTVV.